These 13 T cell receptor beta chains were all obtained from the same sample, sequenced in a study of T cell clonotyping in hematopoietic cell transplantation. TCRdb's table, derived via immunoSEQ multiplex PCR, lists solely in-frame clones and lacks some. The profile shows over 7,000 clones, 70% to 90% of them singletons. The time point was: recipient sample about 28 days before transplant, after cytoreduction. The source was peripheral blood mononuclear cells, collected before stem cell transplant. These receptors all come from a man in his 60s with acute myeloid leukemia. Some clones in this sample may be carry-over from other donors' samples.

The chain joins TRBV7-2 to TRBJ2-1; unclear D gene. The V end was cut by 1 base, the J end by 1 base, with 5 bases between. The length of the CDR3 is 14 residues. Germline V lookup: CDR1 SGHTA, CDR2 FQGNSA. The CDR3 spells CASSLEFSYNEQFF. In DNA form, the CDR3 reads TGTGCCAGCAGCTTAGAGTTTTCCTACAATGAGCAGTTCTTC. Drawing the rest from reference TRBV7-2 and TRBJ2-1, the complete variable domain is GAGVSQSPSNKVTEKGKDVELRCDPISGHTALYWYRQSLGQGLEFLIYFQGNSAPDKSGLPSDRFSAERTGGSVSTLTIQRTQQEDSAVYLCASSLEFSYNEQFFGPGTRLTVL.

V gene TRBV30 combines with J gene TRBJ1-3; D is undetermined. Trimming took 1 base from V and 4 from J, leaving 11 bases between them. The length of the CDR3 is 14 residues. Germline values: CDR1 GTSNPN, CDR2 SVGIG (reference sequence). CDR3 coding DNA: TGTGCCTGGAGTGAAACAGACTTAGGAAACACCATATATTTT. Its protein product is CAWSETDLGNTIYF.

This clone has a single count. The chain combines TRBV6-1 with TRBJ1-1, with D unclear. Germline-derived CDR1 and CDR2 are MNHNS and SASEGT. The CDR3 length is 13 residues. V gave up 5 bases and J gave up 1 base, with 8 bases separating them. The chain's CDR3 is CASSTERNTEAFF. Here the CDR3 DNA reads TGTGCCAGCAGTACCGAGAGGAACACTGAAGCTTTCTTT.

The J gene is TRBJ2-3, the V gene TRBV5-1; 15 bases are shared with TRBD2. The CDR3 is made up of 20 amino acids. Germline CDR1 SGHRS, CDR2 YFSETQ. J gave up 1 base and V 3 bases, and 12 bases lay outside the gene matches. The CDR3 bases are TGCGCCAGCAGCTCTCACGGACTAGCGGGGGGGAGTGTACGCACAGATACGCAGTATTTT. Its protein product is CASSSHGLAGGSVRTDTQYF. Filled out from reference TRBV5-1 and TRBJ2-3, the complete variable domain reads KAGVTQTPRYLIKTRGQQVTLSCSPISGHRSVSWYQQTPGQGLQFLFEYFSETQRNKGNFPGRFSGRQFSNSRSEMNVSTLELGDSALYLCASSSHGLAGGSVRTDTQYFGPGTRLTVL.

J is TRBJ1-1 and V is TRBV5-1, with 8 nucleotides matching TRBD1. The V segment lost 0 bases and the J segment 1 base; nucleotides outside the gene matches: 2. The germline gives CDR1 SGHRS, CDR2 YFSETQ. This CDR3 region has 15 residues. CDR3 bases: TGCGCCAGCAGCTTGGTAGGGACAGGGAACACTGAAGCTTTCTTT. Protein product: CASSLVGTGNTEAFF.

This rearrangement joins TRBV7-9 to TRBJ2-3, with 9 bases aligning to TRBD2. Germline V gives CDR1 SEHNR, CDR2 FQNEAQ (reference sequence). The V segment lost 5 bases and the J segment 2 bases; nucleotides outside the gene matches: 8. The CDR3 length is 16 residues. CDR3 residues: CASSPTSGGNTDTQYF. CDR3 nucleotides: TGTGCCAGCAGCCCCACGAGCGGGGGGAACACAGATACGCAGTATTTT.

The sample holds one count of this clone. This chain joins TRBV30 and TRBJ1-5; D not certain. CDR1 GTSNPN and CDR2 SVGIG come from the germline V gene (reference sequence). Trimming took off 7 bases at V and 7 bases at J, with 17 bases between the two ends. CDR3 length: 13 residues. The chain's CDR3 is CASSAGSAQPQHF. Here the CDR3 DNA reads TGTGCCTCTTCCGCTGGATCAGCCCAGCCCCAGCATTTT.

The chain employs TRBV25-1 and TRBJ2-5; the match to TRBD2 covers 10 bases. CDR3 length: 13 amino acids. Germline CDR1 reads MGHDK; CDR2 reads SYGVNS. The V and J ends lost 10 bases and 3 bases, in that order; junction bases with no gene match: 5. The CDR3 loop is CATQLAGKETQYF. CDR3 DNA sequence: TGTGCCACCCAACTAGCGGGGAAAGAGACCCAGTACTTC.

This sequence joins TRBV5-8 and TRBJ1-1; the match to TRBD1 covers 8 bases. Germline lookup yields CDR1 SGHTS and CDR2 YDEGEE. The trim removed 7 bases at V and 2 bases at J, leaving 7 bases unmatched. The CDR3 consists of 14 residues. The CDR3 DNA sequence: TGTGCCAGCCGAGGGACAGGACTTAACACTGAAGCTTTCTTT. It encodes CASRGTGLNTEAFF.

This clone was detected a few times. The chain couples TRBV6-1 to TRBJ1-5; maybe TRBD1 (5 bases). V lost 3 bases to trimming and J lost 3 bases, with 18 bases between them. The CDR3 totals 17 residues. The germline V gene has CDR1 MNHNS and CDR2 SASEGT. The CDR3 DNA follows: TGTGCCAGCAGTGACAGTCGATCAGGGCCCAACAATCAGCCCCAGCATTTT. Protein sequence: CASSDSRSGPNNQPQHF.

J is TRBJ2-5 and V is TRBV5-4; no definite D call. Germline V gene data show CDR1 as SGHNT and CDR2 as YYREEE (reference sequence). The CDR3 extends over 14 amino acids. V lost 3 bases and J 5 bases, leaving 14 bases between the germline ends. CDR3 region: CASSSPGPSETQYF. As DNA, the CDR3 is TGTGCCAGCAGCTCGCCCGGACCGTCGGAGACCCAGTACTTC.

This clone has just a few counts. This sequence joins TRBV13 and TRBJ1-2; maybe TRBD1 (6 bases). The V end was cut by 4 bases, the J end by 7 bases, with 13 bases between. The CDR3 loop spans 13 amino acids. Per germline, CDR1 PRHDT and CDR2 FYEKMQ (reference sequence). The DNA for the CDR3 is TGTGCCAGCAGCTCTATAGCGGGGGCTGGCTACACCTTC. It yields the protein CASSSIAGAGYTF.

The table lists this clone with a count of one. V gene TRBV6-1 combines with J gene TRBJ2-5, with D tentatively TRBD1 (6 bases). V shed 6 bases and J shed 2 bases, with 10 bases lying between them. The CDR3 covers 13 residues. Germline V gene sequence: CDR1 MNHNS, CDR2 SASEGT. CDR3 DNA sequence: TGTGCCAGCAGGGTGACAGGTCAAGAGACCCAGTACTTC. Protein: CASRVTGQETQYF.